This T cell receptor (beta chain) was found in a study of CXCR3-negative and CXCR3-positive naive CD8 T cells (dated by TCRdb to the late 2010s). In the study overall: In total, about 150 million TRB reads were obtained, corresponding to roughly 1.5 +/- 0.3 million reads per library. Data from around 11 donors, pooled across two independent experiments, went into the diversity and physicochemical repertoire analyses. For the TRBV-TRBJ cluster analysis, the naive subsets came from a handful of donors, while the memory cells came from 3 donors. The research as a whole found: Because surface CD5, which is linked to self-reactivity in mice, was comparable between the naive subsets, TCR interaction strength was also inferred from the physicochemical properties of TRB CDR3s. Compared with CXCR3-negative naive cells, CXCR3-positive naive cells had TRB CDR3s with higher hydrophobicity (lower Kidera factor 4), lower energy, and higher strength and volume indices. Repertoire diversity was comparably high in both naive subsets but much lower in memory CD8+ T cells. Within the same donor, TRBV-TRBJ usage looked similar between naive CXCR3-negative and CXCR3-positive cells, but memory cells had distinct patterns. Freshly isolated PBMCs were used for most assays because CXCR3 expression partially decreased after cryopreservation.

These reads were obtained on a NextSeq 550. The Human TCR Profiling Kit (MiLaboratory) was used to make UMI-labeled 5' RACE TRB cDNA libraries. cDNA synthesis used the entire amount of extracted RNA, and PCR amplification then used the entire amount of cDNA produced. Libraries were prepared in parallel using an identical number of PCR cycles. The paper's data handling went like this. With a minimum of two reads required per UMI, MIGEC and MiXCR pulled out about 52,000 +/- 9,100 unique UMI-labeled TRB cDNA molecules from each library. Each library averaged 40,000 +/- 10,000 functional in-frame TRB CDR3 nucleotide clonotypes without stop codons. Diversity metrics, including normalized Shannon-Wiener and Chao1, were computed in VDJtools after downsampling to 5000 UMI-labeled TRB molecules per sample. VDJtools computed clonotype-size-weighted physicochemical properties of the central five CDR3 residues: interaction energy, strength, volume and Kidera factor 4. The reads underwent TCRdb reprocessing, giving one record for each CDR3 protein sequence and no DNA. TCRdb's processing, not the authors' own work, is the source of the V and J calls. The table for this sample lists approximately 100,000 distinct CDR3 sequences. The ten largest clones add up to roughly 0.35% of the sample.

Reading from cysteine to phenylalanine, the CDR3 counts 14 amino acids. There is no recorded DNA. In the germline V gene, CDR1 corresponds to MGHRA and CDR2 to YSYEKL. For every CD8+ T cell subset, fewer than 350,000 cells were flow-sorted straight into RLT lysis buffer, and each subset was sorted in triplicate. Naive CD8+ T cells were defined stringently as CD45RO-CCR7+CD27+CD95- to exclude memory contaminants. Standard density gradient centrifugation was used to isolate peripheral blood mononuclear cells from buffy coats. A FACSAria III was used to flow-sort naive CXCR3-negative and CXCR3-positive CD8+ T cells. An RNeasy Mini Kit was used to extract total RNA from the sorted cells. A word on this clonotype: Which antigen it targets is not known.

In this chain, TRBV4-1 is recombined with TRBJ2-7; TCRdb gives TRBD1 as the D gene, but with no DNA this cannot be confirmed. This sequence was found in a human donor in good health. Some clones in this sample may be carry-over from other donors' samples. The sequencing sample was made of naive CXCR3+ CD8+ T cells from blood. Explained via the paper, the cell subset or site label denotes: CD45RO-CCR7+CD27+CD95- naive CD8+ T cells expressing CXCR3 (TNR3+). The CDR3 here reads CASSLGGDSYEQYF.